The 8 T cell receptor beta chains below were found in one sample sequenced in a study of CXCR3-negative and CXCR3-positive naive CD8 T cells. The libraries of TRB cDNA were prepared using 5' RACE with UMI labels. One entry per CDR3 protein, without DNA, is what TCRdb gives after re-calling the 5' RACE reads. The clone table shows 45,000 to 55,000 distinct CDR3 sequences, with the ten largest holding about 15%. Sequenced input: memory CD8+ T cells from blood. The receptors were gathered from a human donor in good health. Some clones in this sample may be carry-over from other donors' samples.

The chain links TRBV5-1 to TRBJ2-5; the TCRdb D gene call, TRBD1, has no DNA to confirm it. Germline V gene sequence: CDR1 SGHRS, CDR2 YFSETQ. The CDR3 spans 15 residues. The CDR3 loop reads CASSLEGSPGETQYF.

The rearrangement joins TRBV7-6 to TRBJ2-5. CDR3 size: 14 residues. Per the germline V gene, CDR1 is SGHVS and CDR2 is FNYEAQ. CDR3 sequence reads: CASSLAGFKETQYF.

This clonotype counts as medium-sized by frequency. The genes are TRBV10-1 and TRBJ2-5; the TCRdb D gene call, TRBD1, has no DNA to confirm it. CDR3 length: 15 amino acids. The germline V gene has CDR1 WNHNN and CDR2 SYGVQD (reference sequence). The CDR3: CASSRTRGQGETQYF.

Frequency places this clonotype as medium-sized. This chain uses TRBV12-3 or TRBV12-4 with TRBJ2-5; TCRdb proposes TRBD2, but this gene call is untestable without DNA. The CDR3 spans 18 residues. The CDR3 spells CASSPGTSGGDFQETQYF.

The chain carries TRBV15 and TRBJ1-2; lacking DNA, the TRBD1 call made by TCRdb goes unchecked. Germline CDR1 reads LNHNV; CDR2 reads YYDKDF (reference sequence). The CDR3 is 17 amino acids. This CDR3 reads CATSRTDRGMDSYGYTF.

This chain joins TRBV6-4 and TRBJ2-1; TCRdb selects TRBD1, and the lack of DNA leaves this call unchecked. Germline V gene lookup returns CDR1 MRHNA and CDR2 SNTAGT. This CDR3 is 13 amino acids long. The CDR3 here is CASSPTEYNEQFF.

The chain couples TRBV7-2 to TRBJ1-2; TCRdb returns TRBD1, unconfirmable since there is no DNA. CDR1 is SGHTA and CDR2 is FQGNSA in the germline V gene. The CDR3 loop spans 15 amino acids. The CDR3 here is CASSNEPGQHYGYTF.

The chain recombines TRBV6-2 or TRBV6-3 with TRBJ2-7. The CDR3 extends over 15 amino acids. Germline assignment: CDR1 MNHEY and CDR2 SVGEGT. CDR3 residues: CASSYRLPNAYEQYF.